This TCR beta chain originates from a study of identical twins. Germline values: CDR1 MNHEY, CDR2 SVGAGI. Trimming cost V 0 bases and J 6 bases, with 13 bases left between them. The CDR3 extends over 15 amino acids. This clonotype occurred a few times. TCRdb independently ran MiXCR on the 5' RACE reads; one entry per CDR3 protein. The sample yields some 500,000 distinct CDR3 sequences, 7.5% to 10% seen once. This sample also belongs to another study, concerning yellow fever vaccine responses in identical twins.

Source material: PBMCs. This receptor was identified in a woman aged 18-29 years in good health. V gene TRBV6-5 combines with J gene TRBJ2-3; D tentatively reads TRBD1 or TRBD2 (6 bases each). The CDR3 loop reads CASSYSILGGDTQYF. In DNA, the CDR3 is TGTGCCAGCAGTTACTCGATTCTAGGGGGGGATACGCAGTATTTT.